A single sample gave rise to the 27 T cell receptor beta chains below, sequenced in a study of cytomegalovirus exposure and HLA in healthy donors. Repertoires were generated with immunoSEQ multiplex PCR, while TCRdb's copy carries only in-frame clones and drops some. The repertoire holds 140,000 to 150,000 clones, with around 90% as singletons. The sequenced sample consisted of PBMCs. The origin of the receptors is a man aged 18-30 years in good health and CMV-seropositive.

This CDR3 is CASSLARDSYTEAFF. In DNA, the CDR3 is TGCGCCAGCAGCTTGGCCCGGGACAGCTACACTGAAGCTTTCTTT. The V call is TRBV5-1, the J call TRBJ1-1, with 7 bases that match TRBD1. Germline V lookup: CDR1 SGHRS, CDR2 YFSETQ. CDR3 size: 15 residues. Trimming at V came to 0 bases and at J to 3 bases, leaving 5 bases not matched to a gene.

The chain uses TRBV4-1 and TRBJ2-7, with TRBD1 identical over 8 bases. The ends lost 4 bases at V and 5 bases at J; junction bases unmatched: 1. CDR1 is MGHRA, CDR2 YSYEKL, per germline. The CDR3 contains 12 residues. CDR3 nucleotides: TGCGCCAGCAGCCCGACAGGGGACGAGCAGTACTTC. It yields the protein CASSPTGDEQYF.

V and J are TRBV19 and TRBJ2-7; 9 nucleotides line up with TRBD1. V dropped 6 bases and J dropped 4; count of bases not matched to a gene: 7. There are 14 residues in the CDR3. CDR1 and CDR2 (germline): LNHDA, SQIVND (reference sequence). The CDR3 nucleotides are TGTGCCAGTAGCCTGACAGGGGGTCGTTACGAGCAGTACTTC. Its protein product is CASSLTGGRYEQYF.

This chain uses TRBV6-1 with TRBJ2-7; maybe TRBD1 (6 bases). The CDR3 sequence is 12 residues long. Germline V gene lookup returns CDR1 MNHNS and CDR2 SASEGT. V gave up 2 bases and J gave up 6 bases, with 8 bases separating them. This CDR3 reads CASSERGTEQYF. The CDR3 bases are TGTGCCAGCAGTGAAAGGGGGACCGAGCAGTACTTC.

This clone was found a few times. This sequence joins TRBV19 and TRBJ1-2; 7 positions match TRBD1. The germline CDR1 and CDR2 sequences are LNHDA and SQIVND (reference sequence). Unmatched junction bases numbered 12, after V lost 6 bases and J lost 5 bases. This CDR3 comprises 15 residues. The CDR3 coding sequence is TGTGCCAGTAGCGCTTCGATCGGGACAGCGTATGGCTACACCTTC. Its translation: CASSASIGTAYGYTF.

The chain couples TRBV20-1 to TRBJ2-7; D remains ambiguous. The CDR3 has 10 residues. From germline, CDR1 is DFQATT and CDR2 SNEGSKA (reference sequence). V gave up 5 bases and J gave up 4 bases, with 6 bases separating them. CDR3: CSAGRYEQYF. CDR3 DNA sequence: TGCAGTGCTGGCCGATACGAGCAGTACTTC.

The chain uses TRBV5-1 and TRBJ1-4; D not certain. V was pared by 5 bases and J by 0 bases, with 11 bases between. There are 15 residues in the CDR3. Per the germline V gene, CDR1 is SGHRS and CDR2 is YFSETQ. The CDR3 protein is CASRPTAATNEKLFF. In DNA, the CDR3 is TGCGCCAGCAGACCAACAGCAGCAACTAATGAAAAACTGTTTTTT.

The rearrangement joins TRBV27 to TRBJ2-3; tentatively, D is TRBD1 (6 bases). CDR1 is MNHEY, CDR2 SMNVEV, per germline (reference sequence). The CDR3 consists of 15 residues. Trimming removed 7 bases at V and 4 bases at J, with 18 bases between. This chain's CDR3 is CASNLRGGGPDTQYF. The CDR3 coding sequence is TGTGCCAGCAACCTTCGTGGGGGCGGGCCAGATACGCAGTATTTT.

The chain couples TRBV6-5 to TRBJ1-1; TRBD1 is a possible D gene (6 bases). Germline V lookup: CDR1 MNHEY, CDR2 SVGAGI. Trimming shortened V by 4 bases and J by 8 bases, and 17 bases separated the two germline ends. The CDR3 runs to 14 residues. The CDR3 sequence is CASSFYREREEAFF. DNA for the CDR3: TGTGCCAGCAGTTTCTACAGGGAGAGGGAAGAAGCTTTCTTT.

The V call is TRBV7-9, the J call TRBJ2-4, with 10 bases that match TRBD1. This CDR3 spans 12 amino acids. The V gene's germline CDR1 is SEHNR and CDR2 FQNEAQ (reference sequence). The V segment lost 5 bases and the J segment 11 bases; nucleotides outside the gene matches: 3. CDR3 sequence: CASSRQGAVQYF. The CDR3 DNA sequence: TGTGCCAGCAGCAGACAGGGGGCGGTTCAGTACTTC.

V gene TRBV28 combines with J gene TRBJ2-7; TRBD1 aligns across 12 bases. This CDR3 is 17 amino acids long. Germline V gene data show CDR1 as MDHEN and CDR2 as SYDVKM. V gave up 4 bases and J gave up 3 bases; unmatched junction bases: 10. The CDR3 region is CASSSSGGQGADYEQYF. CDR3 DNA: TGTGCCAGCAGTTCTTCCGGGGGACAGGGGGCAGACTACGAGCAGTACTTC. Using reference TRBV28 and TRBJ2-7 for the parts outside the CDR3, the full variable domain is DVKVTQSSRYLVKRTGEKVFLECVQDMDHENMFWYRQDPGLGLRLIYFSYDVKMKEKGDIPEGYSVSREKKERFSLILESASTNQTSMYLCASSSSGGQGADYEQYFGPGTRLTVT.

The chain combines TRBV4-1 with TRBJ1-1; D uncertain. The CDR3 is 13 residues long. V gave up 2 bases and J gave up 1 base, with 5 bases separating them. Germline V CDR1 and CDR2: MGHRA, YSYEKL. CDR3 sequence: CASSQRGNTEAFF. The CDR3 nucleotides are TGCGCCAGCAGCCAACGAGGGAACACTGAAGCTTTCTTT.

The gene calls are TRBV5-3 and TRBJ2-7; D perhaps matches TRBD2 (6 bases). TRBV5-3 is treated as an ORF (open reading frame) with a function not yet certain. The CDR3 runs to 18 residues. Trimming removed 5 bases at V and 0 bases at J, with 24 bases between. CDR3 loop: CARRRNTTGTRSSYEQYF. For the CDR3, the DNA is TGTGCCAGAAGACGAAATACTACCGGGACTCGGAGCTCCTACGAGCAGTACTTC.

The J gene is TRBJ2-1, the V gene TRBV14; D possibly corresponds to TRBD2 (5 bases). Per germline, CDR1 SGHDN and CDR2 FVKESK. This CDR3 is 16 amino acids long. Trimming shortened V by 3 bases and J by 1 base, and 13 bases separated the two germline ends. CDR3 sequence reads: CASSHSEGRSYNEQFF. CDR3 nucleotides: TGTGCCAGCAGCCACAGCGAGGGAAGGTCCTACAATGAGCAGTTCTTC.

This sequence joins TRBV5-1 and TRBJ2-7, with TRBD1 identical over 8 bases. The germline gives CDR1 SGHRS, CDR2 YFSETQ. V lost 3 bases and J lost 6; bases outside the gene matches: 2. This CDR3 contains 12 residues. CDR3 sequence reads: CASSSQGAEQYF. DNA of the CDR3: TGCGCCAGCAGCTCCCAGGGGGCCGAGCAGTACTTC. Full variable domain (remainder filled in from reference TRBV5-1 and TRBJ2-7): KAGVTQTPRYLIKTRGQQVTLSCSPISGHRSVSWYQQTPGQGLQFLFEYFSETQRNKGNFPGRFSGRQFSNSRSEMNVSTLELGDSALYLCASSSQGAEQYFGPGTRLTVT.

This clone turned up a few times. The chain couples TRBV5-4 to TRBJ1-4; 7 bases map to TRBD1. Per the germline V gene, CDR1 is SGHNT and CDR2 is YYREEE (reference sequence). V dropped 0 bases and J dropped 12; count of bases not matched to a gene: 5. The CDR3 covers 13 residues. DNA of the CDR3: TGTGCCAGCAGCTTGGAAGACAGGGCGGAACTGTTTTTT. This sequence encodes CASSLEDRAELFF.

The J gene is TRBJ1-2, the V gene TRBV12-2; the table's D call TRBD1 went unverified against the DNA. TRBV12-2 is flagged as a pseudogene. CDR3 size: 13 residues. The CDR3 DNA reads as TGTGCAAGTCGCTTCTACAGGGACTATGGCTACACCTTC. It yields the protein CASRFYRDYGYTF.

The DNA of the CDR3 is TGTGCCACCAGCAGAGATAGGACTAGCGGGTCTGAGCAGTTCTTC. The encoded protein is CATSRDRTSGSEQFF. V gene TRBV15 combines with J gene TRBJ2-1, with 11 bases matching TRBD2. The CDR3 spans 15 residues. Germline CDR1 reads LNHNV; CDR2 reads YYDKDF (reference sequence). J gave up 9 bases and V 0 bases, and 4 bases lay outside the gene matches.

In its sample, this clone was seen once. The chain couples TRBV10-3 to TRBJ1-2; weak D call: TRBD1 (6 bases). CDR1 and CDR2 (germline): ENHRY, SYGVKD. V lost 0 bases to trimming and J lost 8 bases, with 13 bases between them. This CDR3 contains 14 residues. The CDR3 reads CAISESTAGVGYTF. The CDR3 region has the DNA TGTGCCATCAGTGAGTCGACGGCAGGGGTCGGCTACACCTTC.

V is TRBV11-2 and J is TRBJ2-6; D unresolved. Germline values: CDR1 SGHAT, CDR2 FQNNGV. V was trimmed by 3 bases and J by 0 bases, leaving 12 bases between them. The CDR3 sequence is 17 residues long. The CDR3 bases are TGTGCCAGCAGCTTGGCAACCGTCCCCTCTGGGGCCAACGTCCTGACTTTC. Encoded protein: CASSLATVPSGANVLTF. Full variable domain (remainder filled in from reference TRBV11-2 and TRBJ2-6): EAGVAQSPRYKIIEKRQSVAFWCNPISGHATLYWYQQILGQGPKLLIQFQNNGVVDDSQLPKDRFSAERLKGVDSTLKIQPAKLEDSAVYLCASSLATVPSGANVLTFGAGSRLTVL.

The chain joins TRBV19 to TRBJ1-5; D perhaps matches TRBD1 (5 bases). The CDR3 totals 15 residues. The germline gives CDR1 LNHDA, CDR2 SQIVND (reference sequence). V was cut by 3 bases and J by 1 base, with 10 bases left in between. The CDR3 region is CASSIDRASNQPQHF. In nucleotides, the CDR3 is TGTGCCAGTAGTATCGACAGAGCCAGCAATCAGCCCCAGCATTTT.

The chain uses TRBV6-6 and TRBJ1-3; D remains ambiguous. V lost 6 bases and J lost 0, with 9 bases in between. CDR1 and CDR2 (germline): MNHNY, SVGAGI (reference sequence). The CDR3 consists of 14 residues. The CDR3 nucleotides are TGTGCCAGCAGGAAGGAGATCTCTGGAAACACCATATATTTT. It translates to CASRKEISGNTIYF.

V and J are TRBV21-1 and TRBJ1-2. TRBV21-1 is listed as a pseudogene. The CDR3 extends over 14 amino acids. CDR3 sequence reads: CASFLIGRVIGYTF. The CDR3 bases are TGTGCCAGCTTTCTCATAGGGAGGGTTATAGGCTACACCTTC.

V and J are TRBV6-1 and TRBJ1-3; 8 bases are a match to TRBD1. Germline CDR1 MNHNS, CDR2 SASEGT. The V and J ends lost 7 bases and 8 bases, in that order; junction bases with no gene match: 13. CDR3 length equals 15 residues. The CDR3 nucleotides read TGTGCCAGCAATGCGGGACAGGTCCCTTGGGACACCATATATTTT. Protein product: CASNAGQVPWDTIYF.

The chain couples TRBV5-1 to TRBJ2-2; 8 positions match TRBD2. The CDR3 runs 15 residues. V was pared by 2 bases and J by 6 bases, with 6 bases of the junction left unmatched. The V gene's germline CDR1 is SGHRS and CDR2 YFSETQ. CDR3 region: CASSLAGEVSGELFF. In nucleotides, the CDR3 is TGCGCCAGCAGCTTAGCGGGAGAGGTATCCGGGGAGCTGTTTTTT.

This clone occurred once. Here the CDR3 reads CASSWITGQMNTEAFF. Here the CDR3 DNA reads TGTGCCAGCAGCTGGATAACGGGACAGATGAACACTGAAGCTTTCTTT. The J gene is TRBJ1-1, the V gene TRBV5-6; 7 nucleotides agree with TRBD1. The CDR3 spans 16 residues. V gave up 3 bases and J gave up 0 bases; unmatched junction bases: 8. Germline values: CDR1 SGHDT, CDR2 YYEEEE.

The chain has TRBV18 and TRBJ1-6; D gene ambiguous. This CDR3 has 15 amino acids. CDR1 and CDR2 (germline): KGHSH, LQKENI. Trimming shortened V by 1 base and J by 8 bases, and 12 bases separated the two germline ends. The CDR3 DNA is TGTGCCAGCTCACCACGACCTCCCCGGGATTCACCCCTCCACTTT. Translating gives CASSPRPPRDSPLHF.